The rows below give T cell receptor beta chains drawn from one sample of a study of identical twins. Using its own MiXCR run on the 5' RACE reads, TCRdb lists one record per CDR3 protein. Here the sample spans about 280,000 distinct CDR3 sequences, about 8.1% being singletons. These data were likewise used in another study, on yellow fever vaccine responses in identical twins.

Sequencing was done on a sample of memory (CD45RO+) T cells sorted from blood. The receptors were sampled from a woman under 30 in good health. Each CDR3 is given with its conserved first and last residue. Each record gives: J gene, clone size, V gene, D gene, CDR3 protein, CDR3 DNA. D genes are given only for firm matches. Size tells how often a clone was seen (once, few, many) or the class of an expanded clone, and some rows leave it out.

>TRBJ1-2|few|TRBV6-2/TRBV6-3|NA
CASSYSTAPSYTF
TGTGCCAGCAGTTACTCGACTGCTCCCAGCTACACCTTC
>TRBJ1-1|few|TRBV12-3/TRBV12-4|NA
CASSYTVGDGRSFF
TGTGCCAGCAGCTATACCGTTGGGGATGGTAGATCTTTCTTT
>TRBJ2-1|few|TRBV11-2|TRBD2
CASSLAVSGRANEQFF
TGTGCCAGCAGCTTAGCAGTTAGCGGGAGGGCCAATGAGCAGTTCTTC
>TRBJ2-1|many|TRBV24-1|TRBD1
CATSDAGTGGEGSSYNEQFF
TGTGCCACCAGTGATGCCGGGACAGGGGGCGAGGGGAGCTCCTACAATGAGCAGTTCTTC
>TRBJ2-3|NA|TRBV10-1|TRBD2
CASSRLAGGSSNTQYF
TGCGCCAGCAGTCGACTAGCGGGGGGCTCCTCGAATACGCAGTATTTT
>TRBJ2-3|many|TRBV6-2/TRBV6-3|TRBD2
CASSYLAGALTDTQYF
TGTGCCAGCAGTTACTTAGCGGGGGCCCTCACAGATACGCAGTATTTT
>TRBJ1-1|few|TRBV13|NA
CASSLEWEGAFF
TGTGCCAGCAGCTTAGAGTGGGAGGGGGCTTTCTTT
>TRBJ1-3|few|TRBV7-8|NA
CASSFGFPGNTIYF
TGTGCCAGCAGCTTCGGTTTTCCGGGAAACACCATATATTTT
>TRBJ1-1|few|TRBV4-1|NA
CASSQELRPSGGLAFF
TGCGCCAGCAGCCAAGAATTGCGGCCGTCGGGAGGCCTGGCTTTCTTT
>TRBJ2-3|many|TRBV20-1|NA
CSATLQRLNTDTQYF
TGCAGTGCTACCCTCCAGAGACTAAACACAGATACGCAGTATTTT
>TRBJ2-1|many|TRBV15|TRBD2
CATSRDRPFGLAGYEQFF
TGTGCCACCAGCAGAGATAGGCCTTTCGGACTAGCTGGCTATGAGCAGTTCTTC